These 14 T cell receptor beta chains originate from one sample sequenced in a study of blood T cell repertoires in COVID-19. Generated by immunoSEQ multiplex PCR, the TCRdb table keeps only in-frame clones and is missing some. In the table there are about 6,600 clones, around 67% of which are singletons. The sequencing sample was made of peripheral blood. The source is a man in his 60s with acute or convalescent COVID-19.

CDR3 sequence: CASSQTVAGATYEQYF. In DNA form, the CDR3 reads TGCGCCAGCAGCCAAACGGTAGCGGGGGCAACCTACGAGCAGTACTTC. The chain uses TRBV4-3 and TRBJ2-7, with 9 bases fitting TRBD2. The trim removed 2 bases at V and 2 bases at J, leaving 7 bases unmatched. This CDR3 region has 16 residues. CDR1 and CDR2 from the germline V gene are LGHNA and YSLEER.

V is TRBV7-2 and J is TRBJ2-7; D remains unclear. The germline gives CDR1 SGHTA, CDR2 FQGNSA. Trimming removed 5 bases from V and 4 bases from J, with 6 bases in between. The CDR3 is 11 amino acids. The chain's CDR3 is CASSVQYEQYF. The CDR3 DNA sequence: TGTGCCAGCAGCGTTCAGTACGAGCAGTACTTC.

The gene calls are TRBV19 and TRBJ1-2; D remains unclear. This CDR3 is built from 12 residues. With 7 bases removed from V and 4 bases from J, the gap between germline ends came to 10 bases. The germline gives CDR1 LNHDA, CDR2 SQIVND (reference sequence). CDR3 sequence reads: CASKEAAYGYTF. The CDR3 DNA is TGTGCCAGTAAGGAGGCCGCCTATGGCTACACCTTC.

The chain has TRBV11-3 and TRBJ1-1; D might be TRBD1 (5 bases). The CDR3 is 13 residues long. V lost 1 base, J lost 4 bases, and 7 bases lay in between. CDR1 is SGHNT, CDR2 YENEEA, per germline. The CDR3 spells CASSLGQGTEAFF. In DNA, the CDR3 is TGTGCCAGCAGCTTAGGGCAGGGCACTGAAGCTTTCTTT. Complete variable domain (other parts from reference TRBV11-3 and TRBJ1-1): EAGVVQSPRYKIIEKKQPVAFWCNPISGHNTLYWYLQNLGQGPELLIRYENEEAVDDSQLPKDRFSAERLKGVDSTLKIQPAELGDSAVYLCASSLGQGTEAFFGQGTRLTVV.

This clone came up once. V usage is TRBV2 and J usage is TRBJ1-1; 7 bases are a match to TRBD1. This CDR3 comprises 11 residues. The J segment lost 7 bases and the V segment lost 6 bases, leaving 2 bases of the junction unmatched. CDR1 SNHLY and CDR2 FYNNEI come from the germline V gene. CDR3 nucleotide sequence: TGTGCCAGCAGCGACAGGGTTGAAGCTTTCTTT. Amino acids: CASSDRVEAFF.

The chain uses TRBV5-4 and TRBJ2-6; 7 bases match TRBD1. CDR3 length: 17 residues. Germline-derived CDR1 and CDR2 are SGHNT and YYREEE (reference sequence). Germline trimming cut 3 bases from V and 2 bases from J; bases unmatched to any gene: 8. The CDR3 DNA reads TGTGCCAGCAGCTCGGAAGCGACAGGGACTGGGGCCAACGTCCTGACTTTC. Amino acids: CASSSEATGTGANVLTF.

This clone came up once. The V call is TRBV19, the J call TRBJ1-5, with D possibly TRBD1 on 6 matching bases. V shed 6 bases and J shed 5 bases, with 20 bases lying between them. The CDR3 covers 16 residues. The germline gives CDR1 LNHDA, CDR2 SQIVND (reference sequence). The CDR3 region has the DNA TGTGCCAGTAGCCGAAGAGGGGGGGCGCGGGATCAGCCCCAGCATTTT. It is translated as CASSRRGGARDQPQHF.

The chain has TRBV7-2 and TRBJ1-2, with 9 bases matching TRBD1. Germline CDR1 reads SGHTA; CDR2 reads FQGNSA. The CDR3 runs 13 residues. V lost 5 bases to trimming and J lost 8 bases; unmatched junction nucleotides: 6. The CDR3 protein is CASSTTGGGGYTF. The CDR3 DNA reads as TGTGCCAGCAGCACCACAGGGGGCGGGGGCTACACCTTC.

The chain uses TRBV5-1 and TRBJ2-7; 11 bases fit TRBD2. Per the germline V gene, CDR1 is SGHRS and CDR2 is YFSETQ. J lost 6 bases, V lost 4 bases, and 21 bases had no gene match. This CDR3 comprises 19 residues. CDR3 loop: CASSTGWSLAGGPRLEQYF. The CDR3 nucleotides read TGCGCCAGCAGCACGGGGTGGTCTCTAGCGGGAGGCCCTCGTCTCGAGCAGTACTTC.

The chain recombines TRBV18 with TRBJ1-3; weak D call: TRBD1 (6 bases). Germline V gene data show CDR1 as KGHSH and CDR2 as LQKENI. The CDR3 loop spans 15 amino acids. V was shortened by 2 bases and J by 0 bases, with 8 bases between the two germline ends. The CDR3 here is CASSPAGVSGNTIYF. DNA for the CDR3: TGTGCCAGCTCACCAGCAGGGGTCTCTGGAAACACCATATATTTT.

The CDR3 reads CASRKQLAGGLNEQFF. Here the CDR3 DNA reads TGTGCCAGCAGAAAGCAACTAGCGGGGGGGCTCAATGAGCAGTTCTTC. The chain uses TRBV7-9 and TRBJ2-1; 13 positions agree with TRBD2. CDR3 length: 16 amino acids. The J segment lost 6 bases and the V segment lost 6 bases, leaving 8 bases of the junction unmatched. In germline, CDR1 is SEHNR, CDR2 FQNEAQ (reference sequence).

This clone was found once. J is TRBJ2-7 and V is TRBV6-5, with TRBD2 as a possible D gene (5 bases). Germline V gene lookup returns CDR1 MNHEY and CDR2 SVGAGI. This CDR3 spans 15 amino acids. Between the trimmed V and J ends, which lost 5 bases and 3 bases, there was a span of 17 bases. The CDR3 DNA follows: TGTGCCAGCAGTCTTACAAGCGGTGAGGGCTACGAGCAGTACTTC. Protein sequence: CASSLTSGEGYEQYF.

CDR3 protein: CASSLAGGTDTQYF. CDR3 DNA: TGTGCCAGCAGCTTAGCGGGGGGCACAGATACGCAGTATTTT. The J gene is TRBJ2-3, the V gene TRBV5-4; 8 bases agree with TRBD2. Germline-derived CDR1 and CDR2 are SGHNT and YYREEE (reference sequence). The ends lost 2 bases at V and 1 base at J; junction bases unmatched: 0. The CDR3 length is 14 residues.

The V gene is TRBV27, the J gene TRBJ1-2, with 7 positions matching TRBD1. The CDR3 loop spans 12 amino acids. Germline-derived CDR1 and CDR2 are MNHEY and SMNVEV (reference sequence). V was clipped by 6 bases and J by 8 bases; unmatched bases: 6. The CDR3 sequence is CASRGWTGGYTF. CDR3 nucleotides: TGTGCCAGCAGGGGGTGGACAGGCGGCTACACCTTC.